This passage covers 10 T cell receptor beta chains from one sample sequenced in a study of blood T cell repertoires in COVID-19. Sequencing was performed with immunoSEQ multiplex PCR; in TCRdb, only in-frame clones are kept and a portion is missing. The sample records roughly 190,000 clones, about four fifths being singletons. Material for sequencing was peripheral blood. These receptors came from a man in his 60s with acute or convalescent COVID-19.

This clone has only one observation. The CDR3 reads CASSLVRGDLSTDTQYF. In nucleotides, the CDR3 is TGTGCCAGCAGCTTGGTGCGGGGGGACCTCAGCACAGATACGCAGTATTTT. This rearrangement joins TRBV7-2 to TRBJ2-3; 8 bases map to TRBD2. Germline V gene lookup returns CDR1 SGHTA and CDR2 FQGNSA. The CDR3 has 17 amino acids. The V segment lost 3 bases and the J segment 0 bases; nucleotides outside the gene matches: 8. Based on the CDR3 plus reference TRBV7-2 and TRBJ2-3, the full variable domain is GAGVSQSPSNKVTEKGKDVELRCDPISGHTALYWYRQSLGQGLEFLIYFQGNSAPDKSGLPSDRFSAERTGGSVSTLTIQRTQQEDSAVYLCASSLVRGDLSTDTQYFGPGTRLTVL.

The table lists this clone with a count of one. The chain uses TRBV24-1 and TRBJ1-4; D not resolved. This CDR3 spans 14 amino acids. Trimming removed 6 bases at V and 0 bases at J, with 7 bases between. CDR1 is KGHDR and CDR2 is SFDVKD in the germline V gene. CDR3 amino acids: CATSTGTTNEKLFF. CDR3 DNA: TGTGCCACCAGTACGGGTACAACTAATGAAAAACTGTTTTTT.

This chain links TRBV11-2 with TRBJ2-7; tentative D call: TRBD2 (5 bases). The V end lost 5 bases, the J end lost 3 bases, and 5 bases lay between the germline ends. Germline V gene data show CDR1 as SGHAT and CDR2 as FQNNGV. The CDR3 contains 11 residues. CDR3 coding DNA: TGTGCCAGCAGCGACTACTACGAGCAGTACTTC. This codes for CASSDYYEQYF.

CDR3 residues: CASRLPGLPTGDEQFF. As DNA, the CDR3 is TGTGCCAGCCGCCTACCGGGACTACCAACTGGGGATGAGCAGTTCTTC. The gene calls are TRBV27 and TRBJ2-1; 7 bases agree with TRBD2. This CDR3 has 16 residues. Losses at the gene ends were 8 bases for V and 8 bases for J; bases not matched to a gene: 18. The germline gives CDR1 MNHEY, CDR2 SMNVEV (reference sequence).

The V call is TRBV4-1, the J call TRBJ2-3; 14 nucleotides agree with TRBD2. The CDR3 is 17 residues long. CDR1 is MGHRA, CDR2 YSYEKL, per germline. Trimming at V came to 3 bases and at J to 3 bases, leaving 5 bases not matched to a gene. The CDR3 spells CASSHSGTSGRTDTQYF. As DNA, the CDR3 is TGCGCCAGCAGCCACTCCGGGACTAGCGGGAGAACAGATACGCAGTATTTT.

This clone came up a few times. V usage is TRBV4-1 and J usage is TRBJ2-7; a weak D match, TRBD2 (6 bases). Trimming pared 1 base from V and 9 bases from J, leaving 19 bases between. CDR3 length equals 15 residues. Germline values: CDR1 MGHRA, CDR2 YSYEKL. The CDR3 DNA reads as TGCGCCAGCAGCCAAGGTCCTGCGGGAATCTCGGGGCAGTACTTC. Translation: CASSQGPAGISGQYF.

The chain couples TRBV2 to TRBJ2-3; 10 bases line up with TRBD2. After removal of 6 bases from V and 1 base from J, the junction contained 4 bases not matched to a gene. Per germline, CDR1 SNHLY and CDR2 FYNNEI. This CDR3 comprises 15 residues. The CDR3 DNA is TGTGCCAGCAGGGCGCTAGCGGGAGGCACAGATACGCAGTATTTT. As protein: CASRALAGGTDTQYF.

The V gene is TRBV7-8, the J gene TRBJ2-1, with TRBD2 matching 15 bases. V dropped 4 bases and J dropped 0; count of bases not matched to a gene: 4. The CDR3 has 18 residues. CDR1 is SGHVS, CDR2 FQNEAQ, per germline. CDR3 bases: TGTGCCAGCAGCTCGGGACTAGCGGGAGGCCTCTCCTACAATGAGCAGTTCTTC. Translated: CASSSGLAGGLSYNEQFF.

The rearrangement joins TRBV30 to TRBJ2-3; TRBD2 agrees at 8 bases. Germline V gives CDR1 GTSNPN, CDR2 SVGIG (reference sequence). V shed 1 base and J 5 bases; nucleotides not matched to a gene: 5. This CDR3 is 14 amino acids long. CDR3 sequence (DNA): TGTGCCTGGAGTGGGGCGGGAGGCCTAGATACGCAGTATTTT. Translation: CAWSGAGGLDTQYF.

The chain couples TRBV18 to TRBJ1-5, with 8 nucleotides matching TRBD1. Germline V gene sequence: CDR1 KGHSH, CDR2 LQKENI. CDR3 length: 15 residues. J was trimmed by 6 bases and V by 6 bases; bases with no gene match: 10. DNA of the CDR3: TGTGCCAGCTCCCAGACGGGACAGGCGGGTCAGCCCCAGCATTTT. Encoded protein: CASSQTGQAGQPQHF. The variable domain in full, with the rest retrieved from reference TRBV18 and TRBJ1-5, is NAGVMQNPRHLVRRRGQEARLRCSPMKGHSHVYWYRQLPEEGLKFMVYLQKENIIDESGMPKERFSAEFPKEGPSILRIQQVVRGDSAAYFCASSQTGQAGQPQHFGDGTRLSIL.